This entry lists 21 T cell receptor beta chains sequenced from one sample in a study of T-cell memory formation after mild COVID-19 (dated by TCRdb to the early 2020s). Library preparation employed 5' RACE. The instrument was an Illumina NovaSeq 6000. TCRdb reran the public reads through fastp at Q25 and MiXCR, keeping productive beta chains. For every CDR3 protein sequence, its rows merge into one entry that carries the most common genes and DNA. The sample yields about 250,000 distinct CDR3 sequences; roughly 15% were counted once. Together, the top ten hold 2% to 2.5% of the sample. The specimen sequenced was PBMCs or a T cell subset sorted from them (not recorded which). The origin of the receptors is an adult woman who had mild COVID-19 (a few samples of this study predate the infection). The sample titles of this study are shuffled in the database, so cell type and time point are left out; the donor was told from shared clones.

This clonotype was detected only a few times. The chain combines TRBV7-8 with TRBJ2-7; possible D gene TRBD2, 6 bases. The germline V and J ends were trimmed by 1 base and 7 bases, with 14 bases remaining between them. This CDR3 region has 14 residues. Germline V gives CDR1 SGHVS, CDR2 FQNEAQ. The CDR3 bases are TGTGCCAGCAGCTTAGATGTTTTGGAGGGAGAGCAGTACTTC. Translating gives CASSLDVLEGEQYF.

The chain recombines TRBV12-3 or TRBV12-4 with TRBJ1-4; 7 bases line up with TRBD1. This CDR3 comprises 16 residues. Trimming at V came to 5 bases and at J to 4 bases, leaving 10 bases not matched to a gene. CDR3 sequence reads: CASSETRGLGNEKLFF. The DNA for the CDR3 is TGTGCCAGCAGTGAAACGAGGGGGCTTGGTAATGAAAAACTGTTTTTT.

The V and J genes are TRBV3-1 and TRBJ2-7; D remains ambiguous. With 4 bases removed from V and 10 bases from J, the gap between germline ends came to 17 bases. The CDR3 covers 13 residues. Germline V lookup: CDR1 LGHDT, CDR2 YNNKEL (reference sequence). This chain's CDR3 is CASSRSGPGDQYF. The CDR3 coding sequence is TGTGCCAGCAGCCGGAGTGGGCCTGGCGATCAGTACTTC.

The table lists this clonotype with a few counts. This chain links TRBV7-9 with TRBJ2-1; tentatively, D is TRBD2 (6 bases). The CDR3 loop spans 16 amino acids. The V gene's germline CDR1 is SEHNR and CDR2 FQNEAQ (reference sequence). The germline V and J ends were trimmed by 5 bases and 6 bases, with 20 bases remaining between them. DNA for the CDR3: TGTGCCAGCAGCCCCCGAGCAGGAGGGCCTCTCAATGAGCAGTTCTTC. Translation: CASSPRAGGPLNEQFF.

The chain links TRBV29-1 to TRBJ2-3; TRBD2 matches at 8 bases. J lost 5 bases, V lost 2 bases, and 6 bases had no gene match. The germline V gene has CDR1 SQVTM and CDR2 ANQGSEA. The CDR3 loop spans 14 amino acids. CDR3 sequence reads: CSVEFLAGKDTQYF. The CDR3 DNA follows: TGCAGCGTTGAATTCTTAGCGGGGAAAGATACGCAGTATTTT.

The V and J genes are TRBV25-1 and TRBJ2-7; 10 bases align to TRBD1. V shed 7 bases, J shed 5 bases, and the junction held 8 bases outside the gene matches. Germline V CDR1 and CDR2: MGHDK, SYGVNS. CDR3 length: 14 residues. This CDR3 is CASIRTGGTHEQYF. The DNA of the CDR3 is TGTGCCAGCATACGGACAGGGGGGACCCACGAGCAGTACTTC.

The rearrangement links TRBV6-2 or TRBV6-3 to TRBJ2-3; the D is unclear. Trimming pared 4 bases from V and 0 bases from J, leaving 5 bases between. Germline assignment: CDR1 MNHEY and CDR2 SVGEGT. This CDR3 spans 13 amino acids. The CDR3 DNA reads as TGTGCCAGCAGTTTCATTAGCACAGATACGCAGTATTTT. It translates to CASSFISTDTQYF.

This clonotype was observed many times. CDR3 region: CASSRQGANEQFF. CDR3 coding DNA: TGTGCCAGCAGTCGACAGGGGGCTAATGAGCAGTTCTTC. J is TRBJ2-1 and V is TRBV12-3 or TRBV12-4; 10 positions match TRBD1. The CDR3 contains 13 residues. The trim removed 5 bases at V and 7 bases at J, leaving 2 bases unmatched.

The sample holds a few counts of this clonotype. CDR3 DNA sequence: TGTGCCAGCAGCCCCCGACAGGTGGATACGCAGTATTTT. Its translation is CASSPRQVDTQYF. V usage is TRBV7-2 and J usage is TRBJ2-3, with D maybe TRBD1 (6 bases). Deletions cut 5 bases from V and 6 bases from J, with 12 bases between. The germline V gene encodes CDR1 SGHTA and CDR2 FQGNSA. The CDR3 is 13 amino acids.

This sequence joins TRBV12-3 or TRBV12-4 and TRBJ2-5, with TRBD2 as a possible D gene (7 bases). V shed 7 bases and J shed 6 bases, with 12 bases lying between them. CDR3 length: 12 residues. The CDR3 nucleotides are TGTGCCAGCACCGGGGGGCAGCAGACCCAGTACTTC. Protein sequence: CASTGGQQTQYF.

This clonotype was counted only a few times. This chain uses TRBV7-2 with TRBJ1-5, with D uncertain. The germline gives CDR1 SGHTA, CDR2 FQGNSA. V lost 0 bases to trimming and J lost 7 bases, with 13 bases between them. CDR3 length: 15 residues. The CDR3 region is CASSLASGRRQPQHF. CDR3 coding DNA: TGTGCCAGCAGCTTAGCGTCAGGACGGCGACAGCCCCAGCATTTT.

In this sample, this clonotype turned up many times. The chain joins TRBV4-3 to TRBJ1-1; no firm D call. CDR1 is LGHNA and CDR2 is YSLEER in the germline V gene. This CDR3 region has 15 residues. Trimming pared 1 base from V and 2 bases from J, leaving 11 bases between. CDR3 sequence: CASSQVYPANTEAFF. The CDR3 coding sequence is TGCGCCAGCAGCCAAGTGTATCCGGCCAACACTGAAGCTTTCTTT.

The rearrangement links TRBV12-3 or TRBV12-4 to TRBJ2-3; a weak D match, TRBD1 (6 bases). Trimming shortened V by 2 bases and J by 0 bases, and 9 bases separated the two germline ends. The CDR3 loop spans 15 amino acids. CDR3 sequence (DNA): TGTGCCAGCAGTTTAACCCAGGGGAGCACAGATACGCAGTATTTT. This codes for CASSLTQGSTDTQYF.

V is TRBV6-1 and J is TRBJ2-3; no reliable D call. The CDR3 length is 13 residues. In germline, CDR1 is MNHNS, CDR2 SASEGT. V was clipped by 2 bases and J by 7 bases, with 10 bases between them. The CDR3 protein is CASSEQLQNTQYF. CDR3 nucleotide sequence: TGTGCCAGCAGTGAACAGTTACAGAATACGCAGTATTTT.

This clonotype showed up just a few times. V gene TRBV24-1 combines with J gene TRBJ1-2; D is uncertain. The V end lost 0 bases, the J end lost 8 bases, and 12 bases lay between the germline ends. The CDR3 consists of 14 residues. The germline gives CDR1 KGHDR, CDR2 SFDVKD. CDR3: CATSDLTTHFGYTF. Written as DNA, the CDR3 is TGTGCCACCAGTGATTTGACGACACATTTCGGCTACACCTTC.

This clonotype appeared a few times. The chain uses TRBV12-3 or TRBV12-4 and TRBJ2-5; 8 nucleotides line up with TRBD1. J lost 4 bases, V lost 6 bases, and 10 bases had no gene match. CDR3 length: 15 residues. The CDR3 here is CASSRGQGGGETQYF. The DNA for the CDR3 is TGTGCCAGCAGCCGAGGACAGGGCGGAGGAGAGACCCAGTACTTC.

In this sample, this clonotype turned up a few times. The chain links TRBV10-3 to TRBJ1-4; D uncertain. The CDR3 is 12 residues long. V lost 3 bases and J lost 5, with 4 bases in between. Germline V CDR1 and CDR2: ENHRY, SYGVKD. The CDR3 protein is CAISEGNEKLFF. CDR3 sequence (DNA): TGTGCCATCAGTGAAGGGAATGAAAAACTGTTTTTT.

This clonotype came up a few times. The chain uses TRBV3-1 and TRBJ2-3, with 9 bases aligning to TRBD1. CDR1 is LGHDT and CDR2 is YNNKEL in the germline V gene (reference sequence). The CDR3 length is 16 residues. V shed 1 base and J 3 bases; nucleotides not matched to a gene: 5. The CDR3 coding sequence is TGTGCCAGCAGCCAAGGGACAGGGGTTCGGACAGATACGCAGTATTTT. Amino acids: CASSQGTGVRTDTQYF.

The chain recombines TRBV23-1 with TRBJ2-1; D is undetermined. TRBV23-1 is marked as an open reading frame, function uncertain. This CDR3 contains 16 residues. With 4 bases removed from V and 2 bases from J, the gap between germline ends came to 15 bases. In DNA, the CDR3 is TGCGCCAGCAGTCGGATAGACGATAGACCCTACAATGAGCAGTTCTTC. Translation: CASSRIDDRPYNEQFF.

This clonotype was picked up many times. The chain recombines TRBV7-3 with TRBJ2-1, with D tentatively TRBD1 or TRBD2 (5 bases each). The germline V and J ends were trimmed by 2 bases and 0 bases, with 11 bases remaining between them. Germline-derived CDR1 and CDR2 are SGHTA and FQGTGA. CDR3 length: 16 residues. This chain's CDR3 is CASSLSGTISYNEQFF. DNA of the CDR3: TGTGCCAGCAGCTTATCGGGGACGATCTCCTACAATGAGCAGTTCTTC. Full variable domain (missing parts from reference TRBV7-3 and TRBJ2-1): GAGVSQTPSNKVTEKGKYVELRCDPISGHTALYWYRQSLGQGPEFLIYFQGTGAADDSGLPNDRFFAVRPEGSVSTLKIQRTERGDSAVYLCASSLSGTISYNEQFFGPGTRLTVL.

The V gene is TRBV5-1, the J gene TRBJ2-7, with 12 bases fitting TRBD2. The V segment lost 2 bases and the J segment 7 bases; nucleotides outside the gene matches: 7. In germline, CDR1 is SGHRS, CDR2 YFSETQ. This CDR3 contains 15 residues. CDR3 region: CASSFTTSGGEEQYF. The CDR3 DNA is TGCGCCAGCAGCTTTACGACTAGCGGGGGTGAGGAGCAGTACTTC.